This TCR beta chain was identified in a study of Tregs in tolerant kidney transplant recipients. The protocol was immunoSEQ multiplex PCR, while the TCRdb copy is restricted to in-frame clones and leaves out a portion. This repertoire shows 50,000 or so clones, roughly nine tenths found once; its top ten account for about 0.63%. Thawed PBMCs were FACS-sorted into unstimulated CD4+CD25+CD127- regulatory T cells, CD4+CD25- non-regulatory cells, CD4 and CD8 cells. Material for sequencing was Tregs from blood. The TCR was taken from a human donor in good health.

CDR3 coding DNA: TGTGCCAGCTCAACACGAGAGACCCAGTACTTC. Translated: CASSTRETQYF. This rearrangement joins TRBV18 to TRBJ2-5; D not certain. The CDR3 length is 11 residues. Between the trimmed V and J ends, which lost 5 bases and 4 bases, there was a span of 5 bases. Germline lookup yields CDR1 KGHSH and CDR2 LQKENI.